A single sample gave rise to the 21 T cell receptor beta chains below, sequenced in a study of molecular identifiers for immune sequencing clone quantification. TCRdb called the PCR reads again in MiXCR, with one record for every CDR3 protein. The sample comprises around 460,000 distinct CDR3 sequences, 20% to 25% of which are singletons, and about 0.8% rests with the top ten. The sample taken for sequencing was naive CD8+ T cells from blood, with Jurkat cell RNA spiked in. The subset was: FACS-sorted CD8+CD4-CCR7+CD45RA+ naive T cells. Every receptor here comes from a human donor in good health. Some libraries in this study had Jurkat cell RNA spiked in.

Of note for this clonotype: A clone one base away is much larger, so this may be a read error. The genes are TRBV20-1 and TRBJ1-1; D call uncertain. The CDR3 contains 13 residues. Germline V CDR1 and CDR2: DFQATT, SNEGSKA (reference sequence). The V and J ends lost 0 bases and 4 bases respectively, with 9 bases between them. Written as DNA, the CDR3 is TGCAGTGCTAGAGAGGAGAGCGGCACTGAAGCTTTCTTT. Amino acid sequence: CSAREESGTEAFF.

The table lists this clonotype with a few counts. This chain connects TRBV28 to TRBJ2-7; 9 bases line up with TRBD1. The CDR3 extends over 16 amino acids. The germline gives CDR1 MDHEN, CDR2 SYDVKM. V was clipped by 3 bases and J by 5 bases; unmatched bases: 11. The CDR3 sequence: CASSFRDRGFPHEQYF. As DNA, the CDR3 is TGTGCCAGCAGTTTCCGAGACAGGGGGTTTCCCCACGAGCAGTACTTC.

V usage is TRBV12-3 or TRBV12-4 and J usage is TRBJ2-7, with TRBD1 matching over 8 bases. With V trimmed by 3 bases and J by 5 bases, 6 bases remained unmatched. The CDR3 covers 14 residues. The DNA of the CDR3 is TGTGCCAGCAGTTTGGCAGGGGGCTCGGACGAGCAGTACTTC. This gives the protein CASSLAGGSDEQYF.

The table lists this clonotype with a count of one. This may stem from a read error, because a much larger clone lies one nucleotide away. The gene calls are TRBV27 and TRBJ1-3; D ambiguous. This CDR3 contains 15 residues. Germline V gene data show CDR1 as MNHEY and CDR2 as SMNVEV (reference sequence). CDR3 bases: TGTGCCAGCAGTTCAGTCGGTTACTCTGGAAGCACCATATATTTT. It codes for CASSSVGYSGSTIYF.

This clonotype was found many times. V is TRBV7-2 and J is TRBJ2-7; the D gene is possibly TRBD1 (5 bases). The CDR3 runs 16 residues. Per germline, CDR1 SGHTA and CDR2 FQGNSA. Deletions cut 5 bases from V and 0 bases from J, with 17 bases between. CDR3 in amino acids: CASSTDSYTLSYEQYF. The CDR3 DNA sequence: TGTGCCAGCAGCACCGACAGCTACACTCTCTCCTACGAGCAGTACTTC.

This clonotype has ten or more counts. This rearrangement joins TRBV7-6 to TRBJ2-7, with D possibly being TRBD2 (5 bases). With 4 bases removed from V and 0 bases from J, the gap between germline ends came to 16 bases. Germline V gene data show CDR1 as SGHVS and CDR2 as FNYEAQ. The CDR3 is 16 amino acids. Here the CDR3 reads CASSSRALGSSYEQYF. DNA for the CDR3: TGTGCCAGCAGCTCCCGGGCCCTTGGGAGCTCCTACGAGCAGTACTTC.

This clonotype was seen at least ten times. DNA for the CDR3: TGCGCCAGCAGCCCAGGACAGGGGGAAGGTGAAAAACTGTTTTTT. The encoded protein is CASSPGQGEGEKLFF. This chain connects TRBV4-1 to TRBJ1-4, with 10 nucleotides matching TRBD1. CDR3 length equals 15 residues. The trim removed 4 bases at V and 7 bases at J, leaving 6 bases unmatched. Germline CDR1 is MGHRA and CDR2 is YSYEKL.

The chain links TRBV3-1 to TRBJ2-1; 9 bases agree with TRBD2. The germline V gene encodes CDR1 LGHDT and CDR2 YNNKEL (reference sequence). V lost 5 bases and J lost 4; bases outside the gene matches: 3. The CDR3 spans 14 residues. Here the CDR3 reads CASSKGLAYNEQFF. The CDR3 coding sequence is TGTGCCAGCAGCAAGGGACTAGCTTACAATGAGCAGTTCTTC.

This clonotype was found a few times. V is TRBV2 and J is TRBJ1-1; D is unresolved. This CDR3 has 13 amino acids. The V end lost 6 bases, the J end lost 11 bases, and 19 bases lay between the germline ends. Germline V gene lookup returns CDR1 SNHLY and CDR2 FYNNEI. In DNA form, the CDR3 reads TGTGCCAGCAGCCCCGGACCGTCCTTTCCCGCTTTCTTT. Encoded protein: CASSPGPSFPAFF.

In this sample, this clonotype turned up a few times. The chain employs TRBV6-5 and TRBJ2-5, with a tentative D call TRBD1 (6 bases). This CDR3 has 15 amino acids. Germline-derived CDR1 and CDR2 are MNHEY and SVGAGI. V lost 0 bases, J lost 5 bases, and 13 bases lay in between. CDR3 amino acids: CASSYSKGGGETQYF. The CDR3 DNA sequence: TGTGCCAGCAGTTACTCGAAGGGTGGGGGCGAGACCCAGTACTTC.

The chain recombines TRBV7-2 with TRBJ2-1; TRBD2 might be the D (6 bases). The length of the CDR3 is 14 residues. Germline V lookup: CDR1 SGHTA, CDR2 FQGNSA. Trimming removed 1 base at V and 8 bases at J, with 12 bases between. The CDR3 DNA reads as TGTGCCAGCAGCTTAGAAATTGGGGGGTATGAGCAGTTCTTC. Translation gives CASSLEIGGYEQFF.

In its sample, this clonotype was seen many times. The V and J genes are TRBV23-1 and TRBJ2-3; 10 nucleotides match TRBD2. TRBV23-1 belongs to the ORF category, with a function that is uncertain. V lost 3 bases to trimming and J lost 2 bases; unmatched junction nucleotides: 5. The CDR3 covers 16 residues. The DNA for the CDR3 is TGCGCCAGCAGTCACTTACTAGCGGGGCTCACAGATACGCAGTATTTT. This encodes CASSHLLAGLTDTQYF.

This clonotype came up many times. The chain is built from TRBV5-1 and TRBJ1-2; no clear D gene. The CDR3 has 12 amino acids. Per germline, CDR1 SGHRS and CDR2 YFSETQ. V gave up 1 base and J gave up 3 bases, with 4 bases separating them. The CDR3 region has the DNA TGCGCCAGCAGCTTGACAGACTATGGCTACACCTTC. This codes for CASSLTDYGYTF.

This clonotype was counted ten times or more. At one of its ends the junction is not consistent with the germline gene, which may arise from a read error. The rearrangement uses TRBV27 and TRBJ1-1; 7 bases are a match to TRBD1. Germline V gene lookup returns CDR1 MNHEY and CDR2 SMNVEV (reference sequence). This CDR3 is 13 amino acids long. The CDR3 DNA sequence: TGTGCCAGTAGTTTTCAGGGGGGGACTGAAGCTTTCTTT. Translation gives CASSFQGGTEAFF.

In its sample, this clonotype was seen a few times. One base away lies a much larger clone, so this may be a sequencing read error. The rearrangement uses TRBV29-1 and TRBJ2-5; no definite D call. The CDR3 loop spans 12 amino acids. Germline V CDR1 and CDR2: SQVTM, ANQGSEA. Trimming removed 4 bases from V and 0 bases from J, with 6 bases in between. The CDR3 loop is CSVGFNQETQYF. The CDR3 DNA is TGCAGCGTTGGTTTCAACCAAGAGACCCAGTACTTC.

This chain connects TRBV4-3 to TRBJ2-7; D unclear. Germline CDR1 and CDR2: LGHNA and YSLEER. This CDR3 is built from 15 residues. Trimming took off 2 bases at V and 0 bases at J, with 11 bases between the two ends. The CDR3 bases are TGCGCCAGCAGCCAAAGGCACTCGAGCTCCTACGAGCAGTACTTC. Protein: CASSQRHSSSYEQYF.

Turning to this clonotype: It may be a read error: a sequence one base away is much more abundant. This chain's CDR3 is CASSLYQGNTEALF. CDR3 coding DNA: TGTGCCAGCAGTTTATACCAGGGGAACACTGAAGCTCTCTTT. The chain carries TRBV28 and TRBJ1-1, with a tentative D call TRBD1 (6 bases). This CDR3 has 14 amino acids. Germline CDR1 is MDHEN and CDR2 is SYDVKM.

CDR3 nucleotide sequence: TGTGCCAGTAGTTACACTAGCGGCCCTTCCTACAATGAGCAGTTCTTC. It specifies CASSYTSGPSYNEQFF. The chain is built from TRBV19 and TRBJ2-1, with 8 bases that match TRBD2. After removal of 5 bases from V and 1 base from J, the junction contained 7 bases not matched to a gene. Germline CDR1 reads LNHDA; CDR2 reads SQIVND (reference sequence). This CDR3 spans 16 amino acids.

This clonotype has a count of ten or more. This chain connects TRBV7-9 to TRBJ1-3; a possible D gene is TRBD1 (5 bases). Germline assignment: CDR1 SEHNR and CDR2 FQNEAQ (reference sequence). Trimming took 6 bases from V and 1 from J, leaving 10 bases between them. The CDR3 totals 14 residues. The CDR3 here is CASSPGTSGNTIYF. CDR3 nucleotide sequence: TGTGCCAGCAGTCCCGGGACGTCTGGAAACACCATATATTTT.

The chain uses TRBV9 and TRBJ2-3; D is ambiguous. Germline V gives CDR1 SGDLS, CDR2 YYNGEE. V was cut by 0 bases and J by 2 bases, with 10 bases left in between. This CDR3 is built from 15 residues. In DNA, the CDR3 is TGTGCCAGCAGCGTAGACTGGGCGGCCACAGATACGCAGTATTTT. It translates to CASSVDWAATDTQYF. The full variable domain, in which reference TRBV9 and TRBJ2-3 provide the parts outside the CDR3, is DSGVTQTPKHLITATGQRVTLRCSPRSGDLSVYWYQQSLDQGLQFLIQYYNGEERAKGNILERFSAQQFPDLHSELNLSSLELGDSALYFCASSVDWAATDTQYFGPGTRLTVL.

This clonotype was seen ten or more times. The chain is built from TRBV19 and TRBJ2-5; D may match TRBD1 or TRBD2 (5 bases each). The CDR3 has 15 residues. Per the germline V gene, CDR1 is LNHDA and CDR2 is SQIVND (reference sequence). V was cut by 3 bases and J by 1 base, with 12 bases left in between. The CDR3 region is CASSIGTRGQETQYF. Here the CDR3 DNA reads TGTGCCAGTAGTATCGGGACCCGTGGCCAAGAGACCCAGTACTTC.